Detailed here is one T cell receptor (beta chain). Antigen unknown. This specimen comes from a study of T-cell reconstitution after alpha-beta-depleted transplantation in children. Study-wide findings and caveats: Diversity and T-cell counts at one year after transplant derived mostly from new T cells. Surviving recipient T cells and thymic progenitors produced the high day-60 TCRbeta diversity seen in some patients. Several hundred graft clones that had expanded were reportedly the source of alpha-beta T cells about two months after transplant.

Unique molecular identifiers featured in how the TCRbeta library was prepared. Each CDR3 protein gets one entry after TCRdb re-called the PCR reads with MiXCR. The table includes approximately 500,000 distinct CDR3 sequences, roughly 30% detected once. Trimming took 1 base from V and 4 from J, leaving 5 bases between them. The germline gives CDR1 SGHRS, CDR2 YFSETQ. The CDR3 totals 13 residues. The receptor was isolated from a boy in the first two years of life with Wiskott-Aldrich syndrome, due to receive a stem cell transplant. The V and J genes are TRBV5-1 and TRBJ1-4; D ambiguous. Sample: PBMCs, taken before TCRalphabeta/CD19-depleted stem cell transplant. The CDR3 coding sequence is TGCGCCAGCAGCTTGTTCAGTAATGAAAAACTGTTTTTT. Translating gives CASSLFSNEKLFF.